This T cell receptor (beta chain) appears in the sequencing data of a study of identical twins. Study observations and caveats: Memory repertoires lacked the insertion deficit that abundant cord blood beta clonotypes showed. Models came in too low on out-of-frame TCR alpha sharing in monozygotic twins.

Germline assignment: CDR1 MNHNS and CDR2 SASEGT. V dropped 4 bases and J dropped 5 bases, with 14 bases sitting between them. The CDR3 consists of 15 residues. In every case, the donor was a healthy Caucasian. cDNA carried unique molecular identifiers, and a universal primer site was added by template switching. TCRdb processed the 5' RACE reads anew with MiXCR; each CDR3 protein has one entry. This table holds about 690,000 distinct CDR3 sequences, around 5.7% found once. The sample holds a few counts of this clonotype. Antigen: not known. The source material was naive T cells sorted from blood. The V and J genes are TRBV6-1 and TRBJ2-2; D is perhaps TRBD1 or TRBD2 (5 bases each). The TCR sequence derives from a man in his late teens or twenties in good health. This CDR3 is CASSAGTGFTGELFF. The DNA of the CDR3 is TGTGCCAGCAGTGCCGGGACGGGATTTACCGGGGAGCTGTTTTTT.